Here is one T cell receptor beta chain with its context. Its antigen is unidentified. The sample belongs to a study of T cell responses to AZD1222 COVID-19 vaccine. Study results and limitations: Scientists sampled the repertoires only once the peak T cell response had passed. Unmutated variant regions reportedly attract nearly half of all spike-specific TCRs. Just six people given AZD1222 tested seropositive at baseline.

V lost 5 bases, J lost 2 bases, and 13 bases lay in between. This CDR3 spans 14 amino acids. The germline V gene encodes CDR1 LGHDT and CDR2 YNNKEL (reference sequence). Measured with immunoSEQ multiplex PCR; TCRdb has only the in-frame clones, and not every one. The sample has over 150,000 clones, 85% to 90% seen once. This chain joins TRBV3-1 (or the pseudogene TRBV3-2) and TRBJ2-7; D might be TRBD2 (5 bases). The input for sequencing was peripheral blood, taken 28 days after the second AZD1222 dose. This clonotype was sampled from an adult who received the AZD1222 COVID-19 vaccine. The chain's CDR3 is CASSGWVGAYEQYF. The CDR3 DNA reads TGTGCCAGCAGCGGTTGGGTCGGGGCCTACGAGCAGTACTTC.